This T cell receptor beta chain was recorded in a study of blood T cell repertoires in COVID-19 (dated by TCRdb to 2020 to 2021). As for the study more broadly: Collaborator samples came from the United States, Italy and Spain and covered acute and convalescent phases of COVID-19. The prospective study material was composed of cDNA or gDNA derived from T cells, B-cell-depleted T cells, or PBMCs. Deeply sampled blood TCRbeta repertoires from subjects exposed to, actively infected with, or recovered from COVID-19 were included in the dataset. A freely available public database, intended as a resource for researchers studying the immune response to SARS-CoV-2, is where the repertoires were released. Samples were obtained from the ongoing ImmuneRACE study (first 160 participants) and from 1,254 subjects provided by 6 global collaborators. Sample metadata almost always included a de-identified subject ID, COVID-19 status, age in years and sex. HLA class I and class II types, where available, came from metadata supplied by the sample provider rather than from assay-based typing.

Participants in the prospective study were aged about 18 to 95 years, lived in under 30 United States geographic areas, and enrolled through a virtual design. In the prospective study, cohorts were assigned on the basis of participant-reported clinical history obtained from a screening survey and a study questionnaire. Recovered participants in ImmuneRACE Cohort 3 were defined as having two consecutive negative NP/OP PCR tests, clearance from a healthcare professional, or resolution of symptoms. In the prospective study, whole blood, serum and a nasopharyngeal or oropharyngeal swab were collected from each participant by mobile phlebotomists. Additional blood draws and questionnaires over an approximately two-month period could optionally be provided by prospective study participants. Before DNA extraction, blood samples from the prospective study were shipped at room temperature or frozen. CDR1 and CDR2 were assigned from the germline V gene (reference sequence) as LNHNV and YYDKDF. The CDR3 measures 15 amino acids from cysteine to phenylalanine. This entry keeps only the CDR3 DNA: 45 bases, framed from base 1. The V end gives up 1 base and the J end 5 bases, leaving 4 bases in the junction not matched to a gene.

Points the paper makes about the study in general: How much clinical and demographic metadata was included differed by source and by participant, and the metadata was provided uncurated.

TCRbeta CDR3 regions were amplified from genomic DNA using the immunoSEQ Assay, a bias-controlled multiplex PCR. The authors' pipeline ran thus. Within the assay, amplification of reference gene primers was used to estimate how many nucleated cells each sample contained. To quantify the absolute abundance of each unique TCRbeta CDR3 rearrangement, sequence reads were collapsed and filtered. Productive Simpson clonality was computed per sample as the square root of Simpson's diversity index over productive rearrangements. TCRdb took this table from immuneACCESS and kept in-frame rearrangements with V and J called. Such tables lack part of the clones; where checked against another copy, unresolved V genes explain under half of the gap, and the rest is unexplained. The D gene and trimming were derived from the DNA, and the V and J assignments and clone size from that table. The sample table records 350,000 to 400,000 clones; around 87% of these occur just once. Less than 1.2% of the sample comes from the top ten.

As for this clone: Its antigen specificity is not known. Qualities for individual bases were not recorded, and no much larger clone is one base off.

The TCR comes from a man between 18 and 35 years old who had recovered from COVID-19. The rearranged segments are TRBV15 and TRBJ2-7; 11 central bases correspond to TRBD1. Source material: PBMCs or T cells enriched from blood (not recorded which). The bases are TGTGCCACCAGCAGAGCTGGGGGACAGGGGGACGAGCAGTACTTC. Translation gives CATSRAGGQGDEQYF.